Listed below are T cell receptor beta chains from one sample, sequenced in a study of Graves' ophthalmopathy and Graves' hyperthyroidism. TCRdb used MiXCR to reprocess the multiplex PCR reads, holding one entry per CDR3 protein. The repertoire consists of about 480,000 distinct CDR3 sequences, with approximately 15% occurring once and the leading ten covering over 8%. The specimen was blood. The receptor set was obtained from a woman in her twenties or thirties with Graves' ophthalmopathy. Both conserved end residues are part of each CDR3. Each record gives: clone size, J gene, D gene, V gene, CDR3 DNA, CDR3 protein. A D gene is named only where the DNA matches it firmly. Clone size is shown for a subset of rows, as once, few, many or a class of expanded clone.

size: many
J: TRBJ2-7
D: TRBD1
V: TRBV6-5
DNA: TGTGCCAGCAGTTTGAAATTGGGACAGATCTACGAGCAGTACTTC
CDR3: CASSLKLGQIYEQYF

size: -
J: TRBJ1-6
D: -
V: TRBV6-1
DNA: TGTGCCAGCAGTGAAGCGCTCTGGGGTGGTTCACCCCTCCACTTT
CDR3: CASSEALWGGSPLHF

size: many
J: TRBJ2-5
D: -
V: TRBV15
DNA: TGTGCCGCCAGCAGAGAGTCTTCGGGCTTCGGGGAGACCCAGTACTTC
CDR3: CAASRESSGFGETQYF

size: many
J: TRBJ1-1
D: TRBD1
V: TRBV6-1
DNA: TGTGCCAGCAGTGAGTGGGGACAGATGAACACTGAAGCTTTCTTT
CDR3: CASSEWGQMNTEAFF

size: many
J: TRBJ2-5
D: -
V: TRBV6-5
DNA: TGTGCCAGCAGTTCTGGGGGCGGAGAAGAGACCCAGTACTTC
CDR3: CASSSGGGEETQYF

size: many
J: TRBJ1-1
D: -
V: TRBV12-3/TRBV12-4
DNA: TGTGCCAGCACGCGGGACGGTAACACTGAAGCTTTCTTT
CDR3: CASTRDGNTEAFF

size: many
J: TRBJ1-1
D: TRBD1
V: TRBV12-3/TRBV12-4
DNA: TGTGCCAGCAGTTATCAGGGGGGGGAGACTGAAGCTTTCTTT
CDR3: CASSYQGGETEAFF

size: many
J: TRBJ1-5
D: -
V: TRBV15
DNA: TGTGCCACCAGCACAGTCGCTCAGCCCCAGCATTTT
CDR3: CATSTVAQPQHF

size: many
J: TRBJ2-2
D: -
V: TRBV6-1
DNA: TGTGCCAGCAGCCCTTGGGGGGCAGGCACCGGGGAGCTGTTTTTT
CDR3: CASSPWGAGTGELFF

size: -
J: TRBJ2-2
D: -
V: TRBV2
DNA: TGTGCCAGCATGGAAAGAGGGTACACCGGGGAGCTGTTTTTT
CDR3: CASMERGYTGELFF

size: many
J: TRBJ2-7
D: TRBD2
V: TRBV29-1
DNA: TGCAGCGTTGAAGATTTGAGCGGGAGTCGCGAGCAGTACTTC
CDR3: CSVEDLSGSREQYF

size: few
J: TRBJ2-5
D: -
V: TRBV25-1
DNA: TGCGCCAGCAGTGAATCCGGCAGGGATGAGACCCAGTACTTC
CDR3: CASSESGRDETQYF

size: many
J: TRBJ1-6
D: -
V: TRBV7-2
DNA: TGTGCCAGCAGCCTAATCAGGGGAAGCAATTCACCCCTCCACTTT
CDR3: CASSLIRGSNSPLHF